This is a list of T cell receptor beta chains from one sample in a study of somatic mutations in cytotoxic T cells in rheumatoid arthritis. Clones were sequenced by immunoSEQ multiplex PCR, and TCRdb holds only the in-frame ones, with some missing. The table records about 17,000 clones, less than 90% of them present only once. The source material was CD8+ T cells sorted from blood. All receptors come from an adult with rheumatoid arthritis. Each CDR3 is given with its conserved first and last residue. The D gene is left open where the match is weak. Clone size is not always given. Where it is, it says once, few, many or a class for expanded clones.

>TRBD2|.|TRBJ2-2|TRBV11-3
CASRPSTSWVGELFF
TGTGCCAGCAGGCCCTCGACTAGCTGGGTCGGGGAGCTGTTTTTT
>.|.|TRBJ2-4|TRBV2
CASSDGAGPNIQYF
TGTGCCAGCAGTGACGGGGCAGGGCCAAACATTCAGTACTTC
>TRBD2|.|TRBJ2-3|TRBV7-9
CASSTTSGATDTQYF
TGTGCCAGCAGCACGACTAGCGGGGCCACAGATACGCAGTATTTT
>.|.|TRBJ2-7|TRBV27
CASSLSSRYEQYF
TGTGCCAGCAGTTTATCGAGTAGGTACGAGCAGTACTTC
>.|.|TRBJ1-3|TRBV6-1
CASSEPRPSGNTIYF
TGTGCCAGCAGTGAACCCAGGCCCTCTGGAAACACCATATATTTT
>TRBD1|.|TRBJ2-7|TRBV7-6
CASSFEGGYYEQYF
TGTGCCAGCAGCTTTGAAGGGGGCTACTACGAGCAGTACTTC
>TRBD2|.|TRBJ2-1|TRBV9
CASSVPLGTSGGSSYNEQFF
TGTGCCAGCAGCGTACCCCTCGGGACTAGCGGGGGGAGCTCCTACAATGAGCAGTTCTTC
>.|.|TRBJ2-5|TRBV19
CASSMVHQETQYF
TGTGCCAGTAGTATGGTCCACCAAGAGACCCAGTACTTC
>TRBD2|.|TRBJ2-1|TRBV10-3
CAITGGIYNEQFF
TGTGCCATCACGGGGGGGATTTACAATGAGCAGTTCTTC
>TRBD1|.|TRBJ2-1|TRBV2
CASRRPGTAYNEQFF
TGTGCCAGCAGGCGCCCCGGGACAGCCTACAATGAGCAGTTCTTC
>TRBD2|.|TRBJ2-4|TRBV7-9
CASAGEIAKNIQYF
TGTGCCAGCGCGGGGGAGATAGCCAAAAACATTCAGTACTTC
>TRBD2|few|TRBJ2-3|TRBV4-2
CASSQDPSGGPDTQYF
TGTGCCAGCAGCCAAGACCCTAGCGGGGGCCCAGATACGCAGTATTTT
>.|.|TRBJ1-5|TRBV19
CASSIDLGRPQPQHF
TGTGCCAGTAGTATAGATTTGGGCAGGCCCCAGCCCCAGCATTTT
>TRBD2|.|TRBJ2-1|TRBV29-1
CSVDLAGGLDEQFF
TGCAGCGTTGATCTTGCGGGGGGGCTCGATGAGCAGTTCTTC
>.|.|TRBJ1-6|TRBV6-4
CASSAGRDYGSPLHF
TGTGCCAGCAGTGCGGGCAGGGATTATGGTTCACCCCTCCACTTT
>TRBD2|.|TRBJ2-7|TRBV5-1
CASSLAGKLAGGFYEQYF
TGCGCCAGCAGCTTGGCCGGGAAACTAGCGGGGGGATTCTACGAGCAGTACTTC
>TRBD2|.|TRBJ2-1|TRBV7-3
CASSYYGTGGGNEQFF
TGTGCCAGCAGCTACTACGGGACGGGGGGTGGCAATGAGCAGTTCTTC
>TRBD1|once|TRBJ1-4|TRBV4-1
CASSSGTGNEKLFF
TGCGCCAGCAGCTCCGGGACAGGGAACGAAAAACTGTTTTTT
>.|few|TRBJ2-6|TRBV6-4
CASSVAPGQGANVLTF
TGTGCCAGCAGTGTGGCCCCCGGACAAGGGGCCAACGTCCTGACTTTC
>.|.|TRBJ2-1|TRBV2
CASRAKGGEQFF
TGTGCCAGCAGGGCCAAGGGGGGTGAGCAGTTCTTC
>.|.|TRBJ1-1|TRBV28
CASSFRQTEAFF
TGTGCCAGCAGTTTCCGGCAGACTGAAGCTTTCTTT
>.|.|TRBJ1-5|TRBV15
CATSRDQEGGQPQHF
TGTGCCACCAGCAGAGATCAGGAAGGTGGTCAGCCCCAGCATTTT
>TRBD1|.|TRBJ1-6|TRBV27
CASSFLGQETSYNSPLHF
TGTGCCAGCAGTTTCCTCGGACAGGAGACTTCCTATAATTCACCCCTCCACTTT
>TRBD1|few|TRBJ1-5|TRBV7-9
CASSQQGAQPQHF
TGTGCCAGCAGCCAACAGGGGGCTCAGCCCCAGCATTTT
>.|once|TRBJ2-7|TRBV14
CASSQDWIAQYF
TGTGCCAGCAGCCAAGATTGGATCGCGCAGTACTTC
>.|few|TRBJ2-7|TRBV7-2
CASRLRTTEPPYEQYF
TGTGCCAGCAGGCTGAGGACTACCGAGCCCCCCTACGAGCAGTACTTC
>.|.|TRBJ1-2|TRBV5-6
CASSPEGVYGYTF
TGTGCCAGCAGCCCAGAGGGGGTTTATGGCTACACCTTC